This TCR beta chain was identified during a study of OX40 agonist ivuxolimab in advanced cancers. Turning to the study itself: As their treatment, patients were administered ivuxolimab, an agonistic anti-OX40 (CD134) antibody. Whole-study findings and limits: Expanded clones belonging to CD8+ T cells outnumbered, on average, those of CD4+. Some patients without response likewise showed low normalized clonal expansion.

Deletions cut 0 bases from V and 0 bases from J, with 7 bases between. The CDR3 has 15 amino acids. The germline CDR1 and CDR2 sequences are SGHRS and YFSETQ. Profiling relied on immunoSEQ multiplex PCR, and the TCRdb table lists in-frame clones only, not all of them. The sample has approximately 99,000 clones, more than 85% seen once. As to this clone: Its target is not known. In the same sample, other DNA sequences code for this CDR3.

The receptor was isolated from an adult with an advanced solid tumor such as melanoma, head and neck, liver or kidney cancer. This rearrangement joins TRBV5-1 to TRBJ1-3; D call uncertain. Specimen: CD4+ or CD8+ T cells sorted from blood, collected in a trial of the OX40 agonist ivuxolimab. Written as DNA, the CDR3 is TGCGCCAGCAGCTTGGAGGGCAGCTCTGGAAACACCATATATTTT. Protein product: CASSLEGSSGNTIYF.